This T cell receptor beta chain was sequenced for a study of blood T cell repertoires in COVID-19. Assay used: immunoSEQ multiplex PCR; TCRdb lists only in-frame clones, some missing. The sample yields 150,000 to 200,000 clones, 84% seen once. This clone was detected only once. CDR1 MDHEN and CDR2 SYDVKM come from the germline V gene. Trimming removed 7 bases from V and 0 bases from J, with 9 bases in between. The CDR3 totals 13 residues. Specimen: PBMCs or T cells enriched from blood (not recorded which). V usage is TRBV28 and J usage is TRBJ1-1; D gene uncertain. This TCR derives from a man in his fifties who had recovered from COVID-19. The CDR3 protein is CASTLGMNTEAFF. The CDR3 nucleotides are TGTGCCAGCACATTGGGCATGAACACTGAAGCTTTCTTT.